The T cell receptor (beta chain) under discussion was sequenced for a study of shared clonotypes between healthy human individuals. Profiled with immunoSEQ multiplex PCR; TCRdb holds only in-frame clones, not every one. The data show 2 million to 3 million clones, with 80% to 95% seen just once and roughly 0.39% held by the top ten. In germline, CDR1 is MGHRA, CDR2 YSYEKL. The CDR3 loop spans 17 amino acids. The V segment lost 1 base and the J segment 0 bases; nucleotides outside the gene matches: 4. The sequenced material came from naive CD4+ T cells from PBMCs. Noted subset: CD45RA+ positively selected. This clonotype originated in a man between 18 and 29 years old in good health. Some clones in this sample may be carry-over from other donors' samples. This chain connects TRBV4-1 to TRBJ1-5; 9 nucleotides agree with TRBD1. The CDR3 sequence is CASSQAYRGLSNQPQHF. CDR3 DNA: TGCGCCAGCAGCCAAGCCTACAGGGGGCTTAGCAATCAGCCCCAGCATTTT.